This T cell receptor (beta chain) was captured by sequencing in a study of blood T cell repertoires in COVID-19. Study in general: Whether acute or convalescent, the COVID-19 samples came from the United States, Italy and Spain.

V lost 6 bases and J lost 2, with 14 bases in between. Germline V gene lookup returns CDR1 MDHEN and CDR2 SYDVKM. This CDR3 spans 15 amino acids. This table comes from immunoSEQ multiplex PCR, and its TCRdb copy is limited to in-frame clones, with some not included. Among fewer than 50,000 clones listed, 84% were seen once. The rearrangement links TRBV28 to TRBJ1-5; D may be TRBD1 (5 bases). The TCR comes from a man in his 60s with COVID-19, enrolled during active disease. Sequencing was performed on peripheral blood. As DNA, the CDR3 is TGTGCCAGCAGCCCGTTAACAGGTCGCAATCAGCCCCAGCATTTT. It yields the protein CASSPLTGRNQPQHF. Using reference TRBV28 and TRBJ1-5 for the parts outside the CDR3, the full variable domain is DVKVTQSSRYLVKRTGEKVFLECVQDMDHENMFWYRQDPGLGLRLIYFSYDVKMKEKGDIPEGYSVSREKKERFSLILESASTNQTSMYLCASSPLTGRNQPQHFGDGTRLSIL.